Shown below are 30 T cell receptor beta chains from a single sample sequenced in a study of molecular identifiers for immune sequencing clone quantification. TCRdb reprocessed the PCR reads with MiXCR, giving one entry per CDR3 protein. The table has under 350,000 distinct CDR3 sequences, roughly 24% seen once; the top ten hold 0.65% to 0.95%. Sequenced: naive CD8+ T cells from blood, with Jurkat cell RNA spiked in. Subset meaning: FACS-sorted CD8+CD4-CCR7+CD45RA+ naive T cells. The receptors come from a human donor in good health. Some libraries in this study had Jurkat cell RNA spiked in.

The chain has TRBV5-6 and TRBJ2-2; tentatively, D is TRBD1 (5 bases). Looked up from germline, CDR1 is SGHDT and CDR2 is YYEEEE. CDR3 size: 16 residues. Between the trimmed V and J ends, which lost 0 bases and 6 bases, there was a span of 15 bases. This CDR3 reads CASSLDATEDSGELFF. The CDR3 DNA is TGTGCCAGCAGCTTGGACGCGACAGAGGATTCCGGGGAGCTGTTTTTT.

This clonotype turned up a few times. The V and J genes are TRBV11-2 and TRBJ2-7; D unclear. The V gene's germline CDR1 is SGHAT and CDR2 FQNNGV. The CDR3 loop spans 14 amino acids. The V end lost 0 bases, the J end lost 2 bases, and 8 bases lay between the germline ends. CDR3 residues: CASSLDPGPYEQYF. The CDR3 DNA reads TGTGCCAGCAGCTTAGATCCCGGCCCCTACGAGCAGTACTTC.

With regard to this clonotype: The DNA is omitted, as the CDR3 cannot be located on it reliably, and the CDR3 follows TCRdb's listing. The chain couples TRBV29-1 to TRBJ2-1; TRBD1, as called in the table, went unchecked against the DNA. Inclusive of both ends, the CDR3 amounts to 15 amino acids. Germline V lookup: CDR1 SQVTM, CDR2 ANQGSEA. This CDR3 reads CSVPHRVLRAYAQFF.

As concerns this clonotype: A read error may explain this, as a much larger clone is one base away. The CDR3 sequence is CARARSFTGTQYF. DNA for the CDR3: TGTGCCAGAGCTAGAAGTTTTACAGGTACGCAGTATTTT. The chain has TRBV2 and TRBJ2-3; tentatively, D is TRBD1 (5 bases). Germline CDR1 SNHLY, CDR2 FYNNEI. CDR3 length equals 13 residues.

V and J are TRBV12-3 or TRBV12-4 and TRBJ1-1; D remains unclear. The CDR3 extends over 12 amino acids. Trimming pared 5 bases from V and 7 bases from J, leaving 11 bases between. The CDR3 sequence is CASSGRQVEAFF. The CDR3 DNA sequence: TGTGCCAGCAGTGGCCGGCAGGTTGAAGCTTTCTTT.

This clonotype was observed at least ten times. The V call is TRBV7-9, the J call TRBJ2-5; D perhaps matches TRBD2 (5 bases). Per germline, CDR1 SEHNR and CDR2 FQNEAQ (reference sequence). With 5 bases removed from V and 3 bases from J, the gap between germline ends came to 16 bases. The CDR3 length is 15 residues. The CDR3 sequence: CASSPGESMKETQYF. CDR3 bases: TGTGCCAGCAGCCCCGGGGAAAGCATGAAAGAGACCCAGTACTTC. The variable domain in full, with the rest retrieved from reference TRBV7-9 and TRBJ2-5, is DTGVSQNPRHKITKRGQNVTFRCDPISEHNRLYWYRQTLGQGPEFLTYFQNEAQLEKSRLLSDRFSAERPKGSFSTLEIQRTEQGDSAMYLCASSPGESMKETQYFGPGTRLLVL.

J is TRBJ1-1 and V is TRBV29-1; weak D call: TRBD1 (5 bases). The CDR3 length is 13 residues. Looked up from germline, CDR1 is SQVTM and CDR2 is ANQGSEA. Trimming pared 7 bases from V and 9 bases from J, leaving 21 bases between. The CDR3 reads CSAQDLPPQQAFF. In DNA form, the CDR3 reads TGCAGCGCACAGGATTTGCCCCCTCAACAAGCTTTCTTT.

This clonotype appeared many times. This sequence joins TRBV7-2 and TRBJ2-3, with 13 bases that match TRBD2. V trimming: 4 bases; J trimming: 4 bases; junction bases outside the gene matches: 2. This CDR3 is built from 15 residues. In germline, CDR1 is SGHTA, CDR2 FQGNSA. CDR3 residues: CASSSGTSGADTQYF. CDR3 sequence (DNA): TGTGCCAGCAGCTCCGGGACTAGCGGGGCAGATACGCAGTATTTT.

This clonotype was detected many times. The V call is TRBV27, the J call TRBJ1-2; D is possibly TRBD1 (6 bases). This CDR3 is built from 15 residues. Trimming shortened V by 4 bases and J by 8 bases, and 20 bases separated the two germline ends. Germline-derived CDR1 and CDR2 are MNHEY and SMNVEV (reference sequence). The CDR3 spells CASSSKYRVVGGYTF. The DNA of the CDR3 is TGTGCCAGCAGTTCGAAATACAGGGTAGTGGGAGGCTACACCTTC.

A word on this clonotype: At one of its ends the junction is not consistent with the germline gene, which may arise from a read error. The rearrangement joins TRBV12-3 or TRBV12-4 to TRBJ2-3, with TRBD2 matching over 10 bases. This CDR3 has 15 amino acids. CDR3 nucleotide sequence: TGTGCCAGCAGCAGTCTAGCGGGGGTTCCAGATACGAAGTATTTT. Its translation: CASSSLAGVPDTKYF.

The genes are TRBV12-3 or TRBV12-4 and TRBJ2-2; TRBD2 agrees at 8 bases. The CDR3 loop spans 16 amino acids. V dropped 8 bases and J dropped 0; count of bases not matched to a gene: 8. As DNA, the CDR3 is TGTGCCAGCGGAATAGGCGGGGGGACGAACACCGGGGAGCTGTTTTTT. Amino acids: CASGIGGGTNTGELFF.

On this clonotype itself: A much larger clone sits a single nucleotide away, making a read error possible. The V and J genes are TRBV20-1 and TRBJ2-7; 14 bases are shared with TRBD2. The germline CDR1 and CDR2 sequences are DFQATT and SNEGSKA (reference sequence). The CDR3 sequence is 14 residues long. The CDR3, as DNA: TGCGGTGCTGGACTAGCGGGGGGTAGCTACGAGCAGTACTTC. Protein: CGAGLAGGSYEQYF.

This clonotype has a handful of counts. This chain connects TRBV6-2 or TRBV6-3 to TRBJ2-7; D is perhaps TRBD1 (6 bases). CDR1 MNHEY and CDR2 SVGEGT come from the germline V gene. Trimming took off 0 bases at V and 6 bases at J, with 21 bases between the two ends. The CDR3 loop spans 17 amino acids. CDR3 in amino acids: CASSYSVAGTRSSEQYF. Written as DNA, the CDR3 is TGTGCCAGCAGTTACTCGGTGGCCGGGACAAGGTCATCCGAGCAGTACTTC.

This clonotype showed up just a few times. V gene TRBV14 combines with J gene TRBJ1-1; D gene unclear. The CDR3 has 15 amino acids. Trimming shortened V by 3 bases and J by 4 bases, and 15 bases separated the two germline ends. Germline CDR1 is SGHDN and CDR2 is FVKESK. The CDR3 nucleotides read TGTGCCAGCAGCCACCTAGGGTTGACGGGCACTGAAGCTTTCTTT. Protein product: CASSHLGLTGTEAFF.

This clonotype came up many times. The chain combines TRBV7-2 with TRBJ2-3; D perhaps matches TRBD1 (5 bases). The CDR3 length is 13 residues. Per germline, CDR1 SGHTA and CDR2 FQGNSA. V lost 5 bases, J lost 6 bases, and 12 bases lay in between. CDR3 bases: TGTGCCAGCAGCCCCAGACAGTTGGATACGCAGTATTTT. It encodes CASSPRQLDTQYF.

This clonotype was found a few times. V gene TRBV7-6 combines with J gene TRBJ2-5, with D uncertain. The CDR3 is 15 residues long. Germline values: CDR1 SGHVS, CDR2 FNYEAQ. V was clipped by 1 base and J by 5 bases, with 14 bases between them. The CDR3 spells CASSLDPSTRETQYF. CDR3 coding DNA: TGTGCCAGCAGCTTAGACCCCTCAACCAGGGAGACCCAGTACTTC. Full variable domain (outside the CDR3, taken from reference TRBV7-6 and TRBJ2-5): GAGVSQSPRYKVTKRGQDVALRCDPISGHVSLYWYRQALGQGPEFLTYFNYEAQQDKSGLPNDRFSAERPEGSISTLTIQRTEQRDSAMYRCASSLDPSTRETQYFGPGTRLLVL.

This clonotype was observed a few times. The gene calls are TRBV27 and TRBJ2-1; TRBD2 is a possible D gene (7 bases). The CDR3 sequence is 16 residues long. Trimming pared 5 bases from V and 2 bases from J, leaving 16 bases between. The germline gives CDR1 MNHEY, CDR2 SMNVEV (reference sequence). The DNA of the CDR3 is TGTGCCAGCAGTCCTCCGCGGGGGCCAACCTACAATGAGCAGTTCTTC. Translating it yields CASSPPRGPTYNEQFF.

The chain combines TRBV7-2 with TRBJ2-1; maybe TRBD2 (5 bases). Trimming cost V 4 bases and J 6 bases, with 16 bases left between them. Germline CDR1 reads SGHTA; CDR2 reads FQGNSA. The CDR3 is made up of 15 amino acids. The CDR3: CASSYVDYHINEQFF. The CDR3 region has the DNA TGTGCCAGCAGCTATGTTGACTATCACATCAATGAGCAGTTCTTC.

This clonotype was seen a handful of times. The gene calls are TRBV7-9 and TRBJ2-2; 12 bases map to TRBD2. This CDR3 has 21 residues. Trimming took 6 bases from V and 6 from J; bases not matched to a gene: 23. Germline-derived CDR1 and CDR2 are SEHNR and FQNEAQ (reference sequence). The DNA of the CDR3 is TGTGCCAGCAGAAATCCCTCACTAGCGGGGGGCCCGCTGTCGTTCGCCGGGGAGCTGTTTTTT. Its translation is CASRNPSLAGGPLSFAGELFF.

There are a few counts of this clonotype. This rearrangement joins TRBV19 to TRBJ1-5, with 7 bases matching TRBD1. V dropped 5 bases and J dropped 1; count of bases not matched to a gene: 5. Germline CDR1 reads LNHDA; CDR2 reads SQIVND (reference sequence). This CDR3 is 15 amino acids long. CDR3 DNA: TGTGCCAGTAGTTGGACAGGAGAGAGCAATCAGCCCCAGCATTTT. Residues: CASSWTGESNQPQHF.

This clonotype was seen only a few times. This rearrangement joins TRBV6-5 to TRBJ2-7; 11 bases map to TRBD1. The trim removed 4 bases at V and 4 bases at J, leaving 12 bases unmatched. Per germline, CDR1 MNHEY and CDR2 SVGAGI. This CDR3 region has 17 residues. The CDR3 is CASSLNSGTGGTYEQYF. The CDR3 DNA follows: TGTGCCAGCAGTTTAAACTCCGGGACAGGGGGTACTTACGAGCAGTACTTC.

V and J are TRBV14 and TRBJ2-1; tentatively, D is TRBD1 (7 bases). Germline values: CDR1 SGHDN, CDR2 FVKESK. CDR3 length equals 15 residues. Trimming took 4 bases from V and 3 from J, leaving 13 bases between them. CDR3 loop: CASSLTRGVYNEQFF. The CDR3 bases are TGTGCCAGCAGCCTCACCAGGGGGGTCTACAATGAGCAGTTCTTC.

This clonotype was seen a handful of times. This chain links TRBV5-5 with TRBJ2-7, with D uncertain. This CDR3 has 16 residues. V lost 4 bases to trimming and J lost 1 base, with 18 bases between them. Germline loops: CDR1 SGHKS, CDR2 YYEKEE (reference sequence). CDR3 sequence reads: CASSPDRQRASYEQYF. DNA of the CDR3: TGTGCCAGCAGCCCGGATCGCCAGCGCGCGTCCTACGAGCAGTACTTC.

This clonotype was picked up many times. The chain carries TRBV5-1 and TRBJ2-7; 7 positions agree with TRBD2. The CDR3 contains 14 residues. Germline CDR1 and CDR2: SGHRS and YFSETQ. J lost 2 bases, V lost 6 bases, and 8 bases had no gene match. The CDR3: CASTPGGSAYEQYF. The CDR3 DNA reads TGCGCCAGCACCCCCGGGGGGTCTGCCTACGAGCAGTACTTC.

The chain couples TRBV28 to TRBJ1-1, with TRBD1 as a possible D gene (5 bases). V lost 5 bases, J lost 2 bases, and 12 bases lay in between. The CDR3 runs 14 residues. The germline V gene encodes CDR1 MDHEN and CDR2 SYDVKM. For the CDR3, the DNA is TGTGCCAGCAGTGAGAGGGGCGTAAACACTGAAGCTTTCTTT. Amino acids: CASSERGVNTEAFF.

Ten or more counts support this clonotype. The CDR3 sequence is CASSYDNEQFF. The CDR3 DNA is TGTGCCAGCAGCTATGACAATGAGCAGTTCTTC. The chain combines TRBV7-8 with TRBJ2-1; D is uncertain. The germline CDR1 and CDR2 sequences are SGHVS and FQNEAQ. V shed 4 bases and J shed 5 bases, with 3 bases lying between them. The CDR3 length is 11 residues.

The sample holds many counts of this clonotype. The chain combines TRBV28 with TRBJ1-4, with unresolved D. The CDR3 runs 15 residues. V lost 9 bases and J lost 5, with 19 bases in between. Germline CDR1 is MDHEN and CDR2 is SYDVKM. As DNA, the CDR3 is TGTGCCAGTAAGCCCCAGGTTTCGGGGAATGAAAAACTGTTTTTT. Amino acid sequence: CASKPQVSGNEKLFF.

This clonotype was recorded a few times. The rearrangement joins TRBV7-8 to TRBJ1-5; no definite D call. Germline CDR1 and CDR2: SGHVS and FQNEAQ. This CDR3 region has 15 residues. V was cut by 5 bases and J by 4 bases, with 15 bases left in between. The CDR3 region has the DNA TGTGCCAGCAGCCGCGGTAGTTTTGGGAATCAGCCCCAGCATTTT. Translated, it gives CASSRGSFGNQPQHF.

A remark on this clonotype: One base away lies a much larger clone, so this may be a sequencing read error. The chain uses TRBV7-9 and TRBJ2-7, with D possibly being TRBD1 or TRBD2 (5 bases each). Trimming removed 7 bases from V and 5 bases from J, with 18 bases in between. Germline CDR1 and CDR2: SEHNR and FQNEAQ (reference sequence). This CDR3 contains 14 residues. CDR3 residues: CASTGTAIGNEQYF. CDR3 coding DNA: TGTGCCAGCACTGGGACCGCCATAGGGAACGAGCAGTACTTC. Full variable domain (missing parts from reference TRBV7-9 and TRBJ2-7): DTGVSQNPRHKITKRGQNVTFRCDPISEHNRLYWYRQTLGQGPEFLTYFQNEAQLEKSRLLSDRFSAERPKGSFSTLEIQRTEQGDSAMYLCASTGTAIGNEQYFGPGTRLTVT.

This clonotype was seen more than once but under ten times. For the CDR3, the DNA is TGTGCCTCGCGGCCAGAGGGGGCCAACGTCCTGACTTTC. Its translation is CASRPEGANVLTF. This chain links TRBV3-2 with TRBJ2-6. TRBV3-2 is tagged as a pseudogene. The CDR3 extends over 13 amino acids.